The 32 T cell receptor beta chains in this list originate from one sample, sequenced in a study of cytomegalovirus exposure and HLA in healthy donors. A multiplex PCR was run with 60 Vbeta primers and 13 Jbeta primers. The assay was immunoSEQ multiplex PCR, and TCRdb's table has in-frame clones only and misses some. The sample has roughly 100,000 clones, 70% seen once; the top ten hold approximately 10%. Specimen: PBMCs. These receptors originate from a middle-aged man in good health and CMV-seropositive.

This clone was detected only a few times. The rearrangement joins TRBV11-2 to TRBJ1-1; 10 bases line up with TRBD1. V was pared by 7 bases and J by 1 base, with 9 bases of the junction left unmatched. CDR3 length: 16 residues. Germline CDR1 and CDR2: SGHAT and FQNNGV. CDR3 coding DNA: TGTGCCAGCACCCGGGGGGACAGGGGATCGAACACTGAAGCTTTCTTT. Translating gives CASTRGDRGSNTEAFF.

The V and J genes are TRBV4-2 and TRBJ2-7; D not resolved. V dropped 1 base and J dropped 6 bases, with 7 bases sitting between them. This CDR3 contains 12 residues. CDR1 LGHNA and CDR2 YNFKEQ come from the germline V gene. This CDR3 reads CASSQGGPEQYF. The CDR3 nucleotides are TGTGCCAGCAGCCAAGGCGGCCCCGAGCAGTACTTC.

This CDR3 is CASTDRGHEQYV. The CDR3 DNA reads TGCGCCAGCACCGACAGGGGCCACGAGCAGTACGTC. The J gene is TRBJ2-7, the V gene TRBV10-1, with TRBD1 matching 8 bases. Germline V gene lookup returns CDR1 WNHNN and CDR2 SYGVQD (reference sequence). This CDR3 region has 12 residues. J was trimmed by 5 bases and V by 7 bases; bases with no gene match: 4.

The chain uses TRBV2 and TRBJ2-3; TRBD1 matches at 10 bases. Germline V gene sequence: CDR1 SNHLY, CDR2 FYNNEI. V shed 9 bases and J 1 base; nucleotides not matched to a gene: 7. The CDR3 loop spans 15 amino acids. The DNA for the CDR3 is TGTGCCAGTACTGCCGGGACAGGGGGCACAGATACGCAGTATTTT. The encoded protein is CASTAGTGGTDTQYF.

This clone has a handful of counts. The chain joins TRBV5-1 to TRBJ2-2; D may be TRBD1 (5 bases). Germline CDR1 and CDR2: SGHRS and YFSETQ. The CDR3 covers 15 residues. V was trimmed by 3 bases and J by 0 bases, leaving 9 bases between them. The CDR3 protein is CASSSIQANTGELFF. DNA of the CDR3: TGCGCCAGCAGCTCGATACAGGCGAACACCGGGGAGCTGTTTTTT.

This clone was counted a few times. V gene TRBV12-5 combines with J gene TRBJ1-1; possibly TRBD1 for D (5 bases). The CDR3 spans 14 residues. CDR1 LGHNT and CDR2 FRNRAP come from the germline V gene. Trimming cost V 7 bases and J 4 bases, with 16 bases left between them. CDR3: CASALGGDFTEAFF. For the CDR3, the DNA is TGTGCTAGTGCCCTGGGGGGGGATTTCACTGAAGCTTTCTTT.

The chain carries TRBV7-2 and TRBJ1-2; D call uncertain. Germline V gene lookup returns CDR1 SGHTA and CDR2 FQGNSA. V lost 1 base and J 6 bases, leaving 9 bases between the germline ends. The CDR3 spans 13 residues. CDR3 residues: CASSLGPLNGYTF. The CDR3 DNA follows: TGTGCCAGCAGCTTAGGGCCCTTGAATGGCTACACCTTC.

The chain couples TRBV5-6 to TRBJ1-1, with 7 bases fitting TRBD1. J was trimmed by 8 bases and V by 4 bases; bases with no gene match: 5. Germline-derived CDR1 and CDR2 are SGHDT and YYEEEE. This CDR3 has 12 amino acids. The CDR3 loop is CASSIGTDEAFF. The CDR3 nucleotides read TGTGCCAGCAGCATCGGGACAGACGAAGCTTTCTTT.

J is TRBJ1-2 and V is TRBV9; 7 positions match TRBD1. After removal of 3 bases from V and 3 bases from J, the junction contained 5 bases not matched to a gene. Per the germline V gene, CDR1 is SGDLS and CDR2 is YYNGEE. This CDR3 comprises 14 residues. In nucleotides, the CDR3 is TGTGCCAGCAGCGACACAACAGGGGACTATGGCTACACCTTC. Translating gives CASSDTTGDYGYTF.

The chain employs TRBV7-2 and TRBJ2-7, with D possibly TRBD2 on 5 matching bases. V lost 2 bases, J lost 6 bases, and 11 bases lay in between. The CDR3 is 13 residues long. The V gene's germline CDR1 is SGHTA and CDR2 FQGNSA. The CDR3: CASSLRGMGEQYF. CDR3 DNA: TGTGCCAGCAGCTTACGGGGAATGGGCGAGCAGTACTTC.

The rearrangement joins TRBV18 to TRBJ2-1, with D perhaps TRBD2 (6 bases). This CDR3 spans 11 amino acids. The V end was cut by 8 bases, the J end by 6 bases, with 8 bases between. Germline CDR1 is KGHSH and CDR2 is LQKENI. The CDR3 sequence: CASDGSNEQFF. CDR3 DNA sequence: TGTGCCAGCGACGGGAGCAATGAGCAGTTCTTC.

This clone was detected a few times. The rearrangement uses TRBV6-1 and TRBJ2-7; possibly TRBD2 for D (7 bases). In germline, CDR1 is MNHNS, CDR2 SASEGT. This CDR3 region has 15 residues. Trimming pared 6 bases from V and 0 bases from J, leaving 15 bases between. CDR3 in amino acids: CASRMGGGSSYEQYF. CDR3 DNA: TGTGCCAGCAGGATGGGGGGCGGGAGCTCCTACGAGCAGTACTTC.

The chain carries TRBV6-6 and TRBJ1-4; TRBD1 aligns across 7 bases. Per the germline V gene, CDR1 is MNHNY and CDR2 is SVGAGI (reference sequence). CDR3 size: 16 residues. V shed 4 bases, J shed 5 bases, and the junction held 10 bases outside the gene matches. This chain's CDR3 is CASSSTWDSGNEKLFF. CDR3 nucleotide sequence: TGTGCCAGCAGTTCGACATGGGACAGCGGCAATGAAAAACTGTTTTTT.

The chain uses TRBV15 and TRBJ1-2, with 9 nucleotides matching TRBD1. J lost 5 bases, V lost 0 bases, and 7 bases had no gene match. Germline V gene sequence: CDR1 LNHNV, CDR2 YYDKDF (reference sequence). The CDR3 is made up of 16 amino acids. For the CDR3, the DNA is TGTGCCACCAGCAGAGATCTGGGGGACAGGGCTTATGGCTACACCTTC. Protein: CATSRDLGDRAYGYTF.

This clone came up once. The chain links TRBV29-1 to TRBJ1-1; possibly TRBD1 for D (6 bases). Between the trimmed V and J ends, which lost 4 bases and 6 bases, there was a span of 12 bases. The germline gives CDR1 SQVTM, CDR2 ANQGSEA. The CDR3 length is 12 residues. The CDR3 sequence: CSVVVGGAEAFF. The CDR3 coding sequence is TGCAGCGTTGTGGTAGGGGGAGCTGAAGCTTTCTTT.

This rearrangement joins TRBV7-8 to TRBJ1-5; no firm D call. The V end was cut by 1 base, the J end by 6 bases, with 7 bases between. This CDR3 is built from 13 residues. In germline, CDR1 is SGHVS, CDR2 FQNEAQ. The CDR3 loop is CASSLGQIQPQHF. The CDR3 DNA reads as TGTGCCAGCAGCTTAGGACAAATTCAGCCCCAGCATTTT.

This clone has just a few counts. V is TRBV25-1 and J is TRBJ1-5; D might be TRBD1 (5 bases). The CDR3 has 16 residues. CDR1 is MGHDK and CDR2 is SYGVNS in the germline V gene. V lost 3 bases, J lost 3 bases, and 15 bases lay in between. The CDR3 coding sequence is TGTGCCAGCAGTGATCCACAGGATCCTCCCAATCAGCCCCAGCATTTT. It encodes CASSDPQDPPNQPQHF.

The rearrangement links TRBV5-5 to TRBJ1-2; 8 bases align to TRBD1. CDR3 length: 13 amino acids. The junction had 2 bases not matched to a gene; V was cut back by 3 bases and J by 4 bases. In germline, CDR1 is SGHKS, CDR2 YYEKEE (reference sequence). The CDR3 DNA follows: TGTGCCAGCAGCTCCGGACAGGGCTATGGCTACACCTTC. Protein product: CASSSGQGYGYTF.

This rearrangement joins TRBV7-4 to TRBJ2-7; possible D gene TRBD2, 5 bases. Trimming pared 5 bases from V and 7 bases from J, leaving 18 bases between. Germline loops: CDR1 SGHVT, CDR2 SQSDAQ. The CDR3 loop spans 14 amino acids. CDR3 DNA: TGTGCCAGCAGCCCGCGGGCCTCACTCTGGGAGCAGTACTTC. This translates into CASSPRASLWEQYF.

V is TRBV5-5 and J is TRBJ2-7; 7 bases agree with TRBD2. The CDR3 runs to 17 residues. Per germline, CDR1 SGHKS and CDR2 YYEKEE (reference sequence). Trimming removed 0 bases from V and 0 bases from J; junction bases left unmatched: 9. CDR3 in amino acids: CASSLEVRGGPSYEQYF. As DNA, the CDR3 is TGTGCCAGCAGCTTGGAGGTGAGGGGAGGGCCCTCCTACGAGCAGTACTTC.

The chain recombines TRBV30 with TRBJ2-3; TRBD1 matches 7 bases. Losses at the gene ends were 5 bases for V and 1 base for J; bases not matched to a gene: 6. The CDR3 is 14 residues long. Germline CDR1 GTSNPN, CDR2 SVGIG (reference sequence). CDR3 bases: TGTGCCTGGTCCAAGGGGGCTGGCACAGATACGCAGTATTTT. This gives the protein CAWSKGAGTDTQYF.

The gene calls are TRBV4-2 and TRBJ2-7, with D hard to call. Between the trimmed V and J ends, which lost 0 bases and 4 bases, there was a span of 4 bases. Germline V gene sequence: CDR1 LGHNA, CDR2 YNFKEQ. The CDR3 length is 12 residues. DNA for the CDR3: TGTGCCAGCAGCCAAGATCGGTACGAGCAGTACTTC. This gives the protein CASSQDRYEQYF.

V gene TRBV9 combines with J gene TRBJ2-1; a weak D match, TRBD2 (6 bases). This CDR3 has 16 residues. Germline V gives CDR1 SGDLS, CDR2 YYNGEE. V was clipped by 4 bases and J by 0 bases, with 14 bases between them. In DNA form, the CDR3 reads TGTGCCAGCAGCCCGGCGGCGGGGAGCTCCTACAATGAGCAGTTCTTC. It encodes CASSPAAGSSYNEQFF.

This sequence joins TRBV6-4 and TRBJ2-7, with 9 bases lining up with TRBD1. There are 14 residues in the CDR3. After removal of 5 bases from V and 5 bases from J, the junction contained 7 bases not matched to a gene. Germline CDR1 is MRHNA and CDR2 is SNTAGT. The CDR3 spells CASSQGTGSDEQYF. As DNA, the CDR3 is TGTGCCAGCAGTCAAGGGACAGGGTCGGACGAGCAGTACTTC.

The chain has TRBV5-5 and TRBJ1-2, with 7 positions matching TRBD1. The germline gives CDR1 SGHKS, CDR2 YYEKEE (reference sequence). J gave up 0 bases and V 0 bases, and 5 bases lay outside the gene matches. This CDR3 is 16 amino acids long. DNA for the CDR3: TGTGCCAGCAGCTTGGGCGACAGGGCGGCTAACTATGGCTACACCTTC. It codes for CASSLGDRAANYGYTF. The full variable domain, its missing parts supplied by reference TRBV5-5 and TRBJ1-2, is DAGVTQSPTHLIKTRGQQVTLRCSPISGHKSVSWYQQVLGQGPQFIFQYYEKEERGRGNFPDRFSARQFPNYSSELNVNALLLGDSALYLCASSLGDRAANYGYTFGSGTRLTVV.

The chain couples TRBV11-2 to TRBJ1-1; no definite D call. This CDR3 spans 14 amino acids. The germline CDR1 and CDR2 sequences are SGHAT and FQNNGV. V was pared by 5 bases and J by 4 bases, with 14 bases between. The CDR3 region is CASSQSVPSTEAFF. Written as DNA, the CDR3 is TGTGCCAGCAGCCAATCGGTCCCGAGCACTGAAGCTTTCTTT.

The V and J genes are TRBV7-9 and TRBJ2-3, with 11 bases identical to TRBD2. Germline lookup yields CDR1 SEHNR and CDR2 FQNEAQ (reference sequence). Germline trimming cut 6 bases from V and 4 bases from J; bases unmatched to any gene: 3. The CDR3 totals 14 residues. In DNA form, the CDR3 reads TGTGCCAGCAGTAGCGGGAGGGCTCCAGATACGCAGTATTTT. It yields the protein CASSSGRAPDTQYF.

As DNA, the CDR3 is TGTGCCAGTAGTACCCCTGGACAGTATAATGAAAAACTGTTTTTT. It encodes CASSTPGQYNEKLFF. The chain employs TRBV19 and TRBJ1-4; TRBD1 is a possible D gene (6 bases). Germline V gene lookup returns CDR1 LNHDA and CDR2 SQIVND (reference sequence). This CDR3 is 15 amino acids long. Trimming stripped 4 bases from V and 4 bases from J, with 13 bases between.

The chain recombines TRBV19 with TRBJ1-2; maybe TRBD1 (6 bases). CDR1 and CDR2 from the germline V gene are LNHDA and SQIVND (reference sequence). V was trimmed by 0 bases and J by 2 bases, leaving 19 bases between them. The CDR3 sequence is 18 residues long. CDR3 residues: CASSIDLDSATVNYGYTF. The DNA for the CDR3 is TGTGCCAGTAGTATAGATTTGGACAGCGCAACCGTCAACTATGGCTACACCTTC.

The chain carries TRBV2 and TRBJ2-7, with D possibly being TRBD1 (6 bases). The germline CDR1 and CDR2 sequences are SNHLY and FYNNEI. V lost 8 bases to trimming and J lost 3 bases, with 14 bases between them. The CDR3 totals 13 residues. Here the CDR3 reads CASSQTGLYEQYV. DNA of the CDR3: TGTGCCAGCTCTCAGACAGGACTCTACGAGCAGTACGTC.

This chain uses TRBV10-3 with TRBJ2-1; 11 bases map to TRBD2. V lost 9 bases and J lost 3; bases outside the gene matches: 4. The CDR3 has 14 amino acids. Germline values: CDR1 ENHRY, CDR2 SYGVKD. CDR3 protein: CAISTSGSYNEQFF. CDR3 sequence (DNA): TGTGCCATTTCAACTAGCGGGAGCTACAATGAGCAGTTCTTC.

The chain combines TRBV9 with TRBJ2-7, with TRBD2 matching over 7 bases. The germline V gene has CDR1 SGDLS and CDR2 YYNGEE. The CDR3 loop spans 15 amino acids. J lost 2 bases, V lost 0 bases, and 5 bases had no gene match. CDR3 nucleotides: TGTGCCAGCAGCGTAGCTAGCGGTGATACCTACGAGCAGTACTTC. Encoded protein: CASSVASGDTYEQYF.